This is a list of T cell receptor beta chains from one sample in a study of cytomegalovirus exposure and HLA in healthy donors. Sequencing used immunoSEQ multiplex PCR; TCRdb keeps in-frame clones, though not all of them. The sample lists around 130,000 clones, about 80% seen once, with roughly 5.5% in the top ten. Sample: PBMCs. These receptors were obtained from a man younger than 40 in good health and CMV-seronegative. Each CDR3 is given without its conserved first and last residue. Each record gives: clone size, V gene, J gene, CDR3 protein. Clone size is shown for a subset of rows, as once, few, many or a class of expanded clone.

>once|TRBV19|TRBJ1-1
ASRQGMNTEAF
>NA|TRBV2|TRBJ2-1
ASRASFDNEQF
>NA|TRBV27|TRBJ2-1
ASTSWGEYNEQF
>once|TRBV19|TRBJ2-7
ASSIQGDYEQY
>once|TRBV6-1|TRBJ2-7
ASSEDGTSRPSYEQY
>NA|TRBV28|TRBJ2-7
ASSSSYEQY
>NA|TRBV5-1|TRBJ1-2
ASSPLNGQGLSYT
>NA|TRBV4-1|TRBJ1-1
ASSQDLGGRTEAF
>NA|TRBV2|TRBJ1-2
ASSDDTTDYGYT
>once|TRBV19|TRBJ1-1
ASGWTEAF
>NA|TRBV6-1|TRBJ2-7
ASSEAGREQY
>NA|TRBV4-1|TRBJ2-3
ASSLSGSPDTQY
>NA|TRBV6-5|TRBJ2-7
ASSRSGGLSHEQY
>NA|TRBV5-1|TRBJ2-5
ASSSLQQGSKQETQY
>NA|TRBV5-4|TRBJ1-2
ASSLAARGYGYT
>NA|TRBV6-1|TRBJ1-6
ASIGGSYNSPLH
>NA|TRBV6-5|TRBJ2-7
ASSRVQGSYEQY
>NA|TRBV28|TRBJ2-1
ASRSQGNEQF
>few|TRBV7-2|TRBJ2-3
ASRMTGVGADTQY
>NA|TRBV6-6|TRBJ2-5
ASSDTGGVETQY
>NA|TRBV14|TRBJ2-2
ASTPLGTNTGELF
>once|TRBV18|TRBJ1-1
ASSTDRVQAF